The source of this T cell receptor beta chain is a study of T-cell memory formation after mild COVID-19 (dated by TCRdb to about 2021). Looking at the study overall: Most TCR sequence clusters were specific to one of the two donors. Longitudinal TCRalpha and TCRbeta repertoire sequencing tracked T-cell clones expanding and contracting after mild COVID-19 in a couple of donors. Two young, previously healthy adult volunteers, one female and one male, were included in the cohort.

Data came from an Illumina NovaSeq 6000. TCRalpha and TCRbeta cDNA libraries were constructed by 5'RACE with constant-segment primers, with sample barcodes and unique molecular identifiers being introduced. Trizol reagent was used to extract RNA from every sample. The libraries were amplified in two PCR steps, and the second step added a second sample barcode and Illumina TruSeq adapters. Sequencing of the libraries was done on an Illumina NovaSeq, producing 2 x 150 bp paired-end reads. The study's processing was this. Reads were demultiplexed and collapsed into UMI-guided consensus sequences with migec v1.2.7. Using mixcr v2.1.11, the UMI consensuses were aligned to TRA and TRB V and J templates and assembled into clonotypes. Expanded or contracted clonotypes were those called significant by both edgeR and NoisET, with noise models trained on biological replicates. For edgeR calls, the thresholds were a false discovery rate-adjusted p below 0.01 and a log2 fold-change of 1. As an exploratory analysis of dynamics, max-normalized trajectories of the 1000 most abundant clonotypes were examined with PCA combined with hierarchical clustering. Each responding clone was given a CD4 or CD8 phenotype based on the CD4+ and CD8+ repertoires, which had been sequenced separately. Clones were called with MiXCR by TCRdb after fastp trimmed the public reads at Q25, and only in-frame beta chains were retained. Entries that share a CDR3 protein sequence are merged under the most common genes and DNA. The V and J calls follow TCRdb's processing rather than the paper's. This sample gives under 350,000 distinct CDR3 sequences in total; roughly 16% of them show up just once. Of the sample, 22% is held by the ten largest clones.

This clonotype was observed a handful of times. Its antigen is unknown. No qualities accompany the bases; no much larger clone lies one base away. What the research found in general, with its limitations: The study included only a couple of mild cases, and larger cohorts that include severe cases with pre-infection samples were judged to be necessary. Some responding clones were detected in pre-infection memory, suggesting pre-existing cross-reactive memory T cells joined the SARS-CoV-2 response. From day 15 to 85, contracting clones showed balanced CD4/CD8 phenotypes, whereas a second wave of clones that expanded from day 15 to 37 leaned towards CD4+. Contracting CD4+ clones turned up mainly in the CM and EM memory subsets, whereas EMRA was where CD8+ clones were enriched. SARS-CoV-2 specificity was not confirmed for the second-wave clones peaking on day 37.

PBMCs were isolated by Ficoll-Paque density gradient centrifugation. The germline V gene supplies CDR1 SQVTM and CDR2 ANQGSEA. Spanning cysteine to phenylalanine, the CDR3 consists of 15 amino acids. Only the CDR3 portion is preserved as DNA: 45 bases, with reading frame beginning at the first base. The germline V and J ends show losses of 6 bases and 4 bases respectively, and no gene match explains 6 bases of the junction. The TCR sequence derives from a man between 18 and 35 years old who had mild COVID-19 (a few samples of this study predate the infection). The sample titles of this study are shuffled in the database, so cell type and time point are left out; the donor was told from shared clones. The sequence is built from TRBV29-1 and TRBJ2-5, with TRBD2 identical over 15 junction bases. Sequencing input: PBMCs or a T cell subset sorted from them (not recorded which). In nucleotides, the sequence is TGCAGCGTGGGGACTAGCGGGGGGCCGGGAGAGACCCAGTACTTC. Its protein is CSVGTSGGPGETQYF.